The 29 T cell receptor beta chains presented below share a single source sample, sequenced in a study of blood T cell repertoires in COVID-19. Sequenced by immunoSEQ multiplex PCR; TCRdb stores in-frame clones only, minus some. The sample has fewer than 50,000 clones, about 85% seen once. Sequenced material: peripheral blood. The receptors derive from a woman at least 80 years old with acute or convalescent COVID-19.

The CDR3 nucleotides read TGTGCCAGCAGCTCCGAAACAGGGGACATTCAGTACTTC. It yields the protein CASSSETGDIQYF. The chain links TRBV5-6 to TRBJ2-4; 7 bases are a match to TRBD1. V lost 3 bases and J lost 8; bases outside the gene matches: 5. CDR1 and CDR2 (germline): SGHDT, YYEEEE. This CDR3 spans 13 amino acids.

This clone turned up a few times. The chain carries TRBV3-1 (or the pseudogene TRBV3-2) and TRBJ2-1, with 13 bases fitting TRBD2. The CDR3 runs 17 residues. Trimming at V came to 2 bases and at J to 6 bases, leaving 7 bases not matched to a gene. Germline V lookup: CDR1 LGHDT, CDR2 YNNKEL (reference sequence). The CDR3 DNA follows: TGTGCCAGCAGCCAAACCTCCGGGACTAGCGGGACCAATGAGCAGTTCTTC. This encodes CASSQTSGTSGTNEQFF.

This chain connects TRBV19 to TRBJ2-7; TRBD2 agrees at 12 bases. Germline CDR1 is LNHDA and CDR2 is SQIVND (reference sequence). V shed 5 bases, J shed 8 bases, and the junction held 4 bases outside the gene matches. The CDR3 spans 13 residues. The CDR3 protein is CASSSSGGEKQYF. As DNA, the CDR3 is TGTGCCAGTAGTTCTAGCGGGGGGGAGAAGCAGTACTTC.

The chain uses TRBV18 and TRBJ1-4; no clear D gene. V lost 6 bases and J 0 bases, leaving 14 bases between the germline ends. The CDR3 loop spans 16 amino acids. Germline CDR1 KGHSH, CDR2 LQKENI. CDR3 sequence: CASSGQIPTTNEKLFF. The DNA of the CDR3 is TGTGCCAGCTCTGGGCAGATCCCTACAACTAATGAAAAACTGTTTTTT.

V usage is TRBV28 and J usage is TRBJ1-2; D not resolved. Germline assignment: CDR1 MDHEN and CDR2 SYDVKM. CDR3 length equals 13 residues. The germline V and J ends were trimmed by 8 bases and 2 bases, with 12 bases remaining between them. The chain's CDR3 is CASEVALNYGYTF. The CDR3 region has the DNA TGTGCCAGCGAGGTAGCCCTCAACTATGGCTACACCTTC.

The V gene is TRBV5-5, the J gene TRBJ2-7, with 11 bases fitting TRBD2. Germline CDR1 SGHKS, CDR2 YYEKEE (reference sequence). The CDR3 extends over 14 amino acids. J lost 6 bases, V lost 2 bases, and 4 bases had no gene match. The CDR3 protein is CASSFTSGSPEQYF. DNA of the CDR3: TGTGCCAGCAGCTTTACTAGCGGGAGTCCCGAGCAGTACTTC.

The chain recombines TRBV20-1 with TRBJ2-7; D remains unclear. The CDR3 sequence is 11 residues long. CDR1 is DFQATT, CDR2 SNEGSKA, per germline (reference sequence). V was cut by 6 bases and J by 3 bases, with 9 bases left in between. In nucleotides, the CDR3 is TGCAGTGCCAGACCCGGCTACGAGCAGTACTTC. Its protein is CSARPGYEQYF.

The chain recombines TRBV7-2 with TRBJ2-7; 8 bases fit TRBD2. Trimming at V came to 5 bases and at J to 2 bases, leaving 8 bases not matched to a gene. The length of the CDR3 is 15 residues. Germline loops: CDR1 SGHTA, CDR2 FQGNSA. The CDR3 nucleotides are TGTGCCAGCAGCCCTTATGGCGGGGGGACCTACGAGCAGTACTTC. This codes for CASSPYGGGTYEQYF.

This clone has more than one count but fewer than ten. This rearrangement joins TRBV6-5 to TRBJ1-6; 8 bases are shared with TRBD1. After removal of 10 bases from V and 6 bases from J, the junction contained 5 bases not matched to a gene. This CDR3 contains 13 residues. Per germline, CDR1 MNHEY and CDR2 SVGAGI. The CDR3 sequence: CATSGQVNSPLHF. Written as DNA, the CDR3 is TGTGCCACGTCGGGACAGGTTAATTCACCCCTCCACTTT.

This sequence joins TRBV30 and TRBJ2-5; TRBD2 matches at 12 bases. Germline V lookup: CDR1 GTSNPN, CDR2 SVGIG (reference sequence). J gave up 4 bases and V 3 bases, and 9 bases lay outside the gene matches. The CDR3 spans 16 residues. CDR3 nucleotides: TGTGCCTGGAGCGGAGGGCTAGCGGGAGGGGGAGAGACCCAGTACTTC. It yields the protein CAWSGGLAGGGETQYF.

The chain employs TRBV7-2 and TRBJ2-7; 7 bases fit TRBD1. Trimming cost V 2 bases and J 3 bases; bases outside gene matches: 7. The CDR3 consists of 15 residues. The germline V gene has CDR1 SGHTA and CDR2 FQGNSA. CDR3 DNA: TGTGCCAGCAGCTTATTATGGGACAGCAACTACGAGCAGTACTTC. Encoded protein: CASSLLWDSNYEQYF.

This clone appeared a single time. This chain joins TRBV7-2 and TRBJ2-3; 9 bases fit TRBD1. J gave up 7 bases and V 5 bases, and 7 bases lay outside the gene matches. CDR1 is SGHTA and CDR2 is FQGNSA in the germline V gene. The CDR3 has 14 residues. The CDR3 is CASSPGTGMNTQYF. The CDR3 bases are TGTGCCAGCAGCCCCGGGACAGGGATGAATACGCAGTATTTT. Supplemented by reference TRBV7-2 and TRBJ2-3, the full variable domain reads GAGVSQSPSNKVTEKGKDVELRCDPISGHTALYWYRQSLGQGLEFLIYFQGNSAPDKSGLPSDRFSAERTGGSVSTLTIQRTQQEDSAVYLCASSPGTGMNTQYFGPGTRLTVL.

The chain has TRBV28 and TRBJ1-1; D remains unclear. CDR1 MDHEN and CDR2 SYDVKM come from the germline V gene. The CDR3 runs 15 residues. V lost 2 bases to trimming and J lost 1 base, with 11 bases between them. CDR3 loop: CASSLRTPGNTEAFF. The CDR3 DNA reads TGTGCCAGCAGTTTACGGACTCCGGGGAACACTGAAGCTTTCTTT.

The rearrangement joins TRBV9 to TRBJ2-1, with 13 bases matching TRBD2. CDR1 is SGDLS, CDR2 YYNGEE, per germline. This CDR3 comprises 15 residues. The V gene end was trimmed by 4 bases and the J gene end by 9 bases; junction bases not matched to a gene: 7. As DNA, the CDR3 is TGTGCCAGCAGCACCGGGACTAGCGGGAAGGGTGAGCAGTTCTTC. This sequence encodes CASSTGTSGKGEQFF.

CDR3 sequence reads: CASSLPSSDEQFF. The DNA for the CDR3 is TGTGCCAGCAGCTTGCCTAGTTCCGATGAGCAGTTCTTC. V gene TRBV5-5 combines with J gene TRBJ2-1; D gene unclear. V was cut by 1 base and J by 8 bases, with 10 bases left in between. Germline V gene data show CDR1 as SGHKS and CDR2 as YYEKEE (reference sequence). The CDR3 is 13 amino acids.

V usage is TRBV11-2 and J usage is TRBJ2-7; TRBD1 might be the D (6 bases). V gave up 5 bases and J gave up 1 base, with 15 bases separating them. Germline CDR1 SGHAT, CDR2 FQNNGV. There are 15 residues in the CDR3. CDR3 protein: CASSPGAGDSYEQYF. CDR3 nucleotides: TGTGCCAGCAGCCCAGGGGCAGGGGATTCCTACGAGCAGTACTTC.

The V and J genes are TRBV20-1 and TRBJ2-1; 8 bases map to TRBD2. In germline, CDR1 is DFQATT, CDR2 SNEGSKA (reference sequence). The junction had 14 bases not matched to a gene; V was cut back by 3 bases and J by 1 base. There are 18 residues in the CDR3. The CDR3 sequence: CSASGTPSGGGSYNEQFF. CDR3 bases: TGCAGTGCTAGTGGGACTCCGAGCGGGGGAGGTTCCTACAATGAGCAGTTCTTC.

This clone was seen many times. The chain links TRBV4-2 to TRBJ1-2; D is ambiguous. Germline values: CDR1 LGHNA, CDR2 YNFKEQ. With 0 bases removed from V and 4 bases from J, the gap between germline ends came to 12 bases. CDR3 length: 15 residues. The chain's CDR3 is CASSQDYQATYGYTF. CDR3 nucleotides: TGTGCCAGCAGCCAAGATTATCAGGCGACCTATGGCTACACCTTC.

The CDR3, as DNA: TGTGCCAGCAGCTTCAGCGGCACAGGGGGGTATGAAAAACTGTTTTTT. This codes for CASSFSGTGGYEKLFF. The chain is built from TRBV7-9 and TRBJ1-4, with TRBD1 matching 8 bases. This CDR3 spans 16 amino acids. Germline V gene lookup returns CDR1 SEHNR and CDR2 FQNEAQ (reference sequence). V shed 3 bases, J shed 6 bases, and the junction held 9 bases outside the gene matches.

The V call is TRBV7-9, the J call TRBJ2-1, with 11 bases lining up with TRBD2. The trim removed 5 bases at V and 6 bases at J, leaving 15 bases unmatched. Per germline, CDR1 SEHNR and CDR2 FQNEAQ (reference sequence). CDR3 size: 18 residues. CDR3: CASSPSGRSTSGTNEQFF. The CDR3 region has the DNA TGTGCCAGCAGCCCGTCGGGGAGGTCGACTAGCGGGACCAATGAGCAGTTCTTC.

The CDR3 spells CASRIDTATDTQYF. CDR3 coding DNA: TGTGCCAGCAGAATAGACACAGCCACAGATACGCAGTATTTT. This chain uses TRBV6-5 with TRBJ2-3; D is ambiguous. Trimming took 6 bases from V and 2 from J, leaving 12 bases between them. The length of the CDR3 is 14 residues. Germline V gene lookup returns CDR1 MNHEY and CDR2 SVGAGI.

The J gene is TRBJ2-1, the V gene TRBV6-1, with 14 bases aligning to TRBD2. This CDR3 spans 17 amino acids. Losses at the gene ends were 3 bases for V and 7 bases for J; bases not matched to a gene: 8. Germline loops: CDR1 MNHNS, CDR2 SASEGT. The CDR3 DNA follows: TGTGCCAGCAGTGACAGACTAGCGGGAGGGGGTAAAAATGAGCAGTTCTTC. Translating it yields CASSDRLAGGGKNEQFF.

The V and J genes are TRBV10-3 and TRBJ2-3, with TRBD2 matching 12 bases. Trimming removed 0 bases from V and 4 bases from J; junction bases left unmatched: 2. CDR1 is ENHRY, CDR2 SYGVKD, per germline. The CDR3 consists of 16 residues. CDR3 sequence reads: CAISESRTSGADTQYF. Here the CDR3 DNA reads TGTGCCATCAGTGAGTCGAGGACTAGCGGGGCAGATACGCAGTATTTT.

The gene calls are TRBV5-1 and TRBJ2-5; D perhaps matches TRBD2 (6 bases). The CDR3 is 13 residues long. V dropped 2 bases and J dropped 4 bases, with 9 bases sitting between them. CDR1 is SGHRS, CDR2 YFSETQ, per germline. The CDR3 region is CASSFGGIETQYF. The CDR3 bases are TGCGCCAGCAGCTTCGGGGGAATAGAGACCCAGTACTTC.

The CDR3 region is CASSRAGGRMTTTEAFF. The CDR3 DNA reads as TGTGCCAGCTCCCGCGCAGGGGGGAGAATGACAACCACTGAAGCTTTCTTT. The V call is TRBV18, the J call TRBJ1-1, with TRBD1 matching over 7 bases. CDR3 size: 17 residues. Germline V CDR1 and CDR2: KGHSH, LQKENI. The V and J ends lost 6 bases and 4 bases, in that order; junction bases with no gene match: 17.

The CDR3 nucleotides read TGTGCCAGCAGCTTAGCGTCTAGCGGGAACACAGATACGCAGTATTTT. As protein: CASSLASSGNTDTQYF. The chain employs TRBV11-2 and TRBJ2-3, with 9 positions matching TRBD2. This CDR3 comprises 16 residues. V was clipped by 1 base and J by 2 bases; unmatched bases: 4. Per the germline V gene, CDR1 is SGHAT and CDR2 is FQNNGV. The full variable domain, rest sourced from reference TRBV11-2 and TRBJ2-3, is EAGVAQSPRYKIIEKRQSVAFWCNPISGHATLYWYQQILGQGPKLLIQFQNNGVVDDSQLPKDRFSAERLKGVDSTLKIQPAKLEDSAVYLCASSLASSGNTDTQYFGPGTRLTVL.

This rearrangement joins TRBV7-2 to TRBJ2-7; D call uncertain. There are 11 residues in the CDR3. The V gene's germline CDR1 is SGHTA and CDR2 FQGNSA. V lost 4 bases to trimming and J lost 6 bases, with 7 bases between them. The CDR3 DNA sequence: TGTGCCAGCAGCTCCAGTCTCGAGCAGTACTTC. As protein: CASSSSLEQYF.

The V call is TRBV3-1 (or the pseudogene TRBV3-2), the J call TRBJ2-1; weak D call: TRBD2 (6 bases). This CDR3 is 15 amino acids long. The germline V gene encodes CDR1 LGHDT and CDR2 YNNKEL (reference sequence). V dropped 1 base and J dropped 9 bases, with 16 bases sitting between them. The CDR3, as DNA: TGTGCCAGCAGCCAAGGCCCTAGCGACACGGGTGAGCAGTTCTTC. As protein: CASSQGPSDTGEQFF.

Of note for this clone: The junction departs from germline at one end; a sequencing error may be responsible. CDR3 loop: CASSSSGTAQNIQYF. The CDR3, as DNA: TGTGCCAGCAGTTCCTCCGGGACAGCCCAAAACATTCAGTACTTC. The rearrangement joins TRBV6-5 to TRBJ2-4; TRBD1 matches at 7 bases. Germline CDR1 reads MNHEY; CDR2 reads SVGAGI. This CDR3 spans 15 amino acids.